This entry describes one TCR beta chain. Use of 60 Vbeta and 13 Jbeta primers characterized the PCR. This table comes from immunoSEQ multiplex PCR, and its TCRdb copy is limited to in-frame clones, with some not included. The table shows tens of thousands of clones, with around 74% occurring only once. This sample is drawn from a study of cytomegalovirus exposure and HLA in healthy donors. The ends were cut back, 3 bases at V and 2 bases at J, with 10 bases in the middle. The CDR3 loop spans 15 amino acids. From germline, CDR1 is LNHDA and CDR2 SQIVND (reference sequence). This sequence joins TRBV19 and TRBJ2-2; D call uncertain. The TCR originated in a woman between 50 and 59 years old in good health and CMV-seropositive. The sequenced material came from PBMCs. DNA of the CDR3: TGTGCCAGTAGTATGAGCCCAACTAACACCGGGGAGCTGTTTTTT. As protein: CASSMSPTNTGELFF.